The 3 T cell receptor beta chains reported below all come from one sample, sequenced in a study of lymphopenia after photon versus proton radiotherapy. Profiled with immunoSEQ multiplex PCR; TCRdb holds only in-frame clones, not every one. The table lists around 18,000 clones, roughly 82% of them singletons, with 20% to 25% in the top ten. The source was peripheral blood, collected from a patient treated with proton-based radiotherapy. These receptors originate from a man in his sixties or seventies with pancreatic cancer.

This clone showed up just once. As DNA, the CDR3 is TGTGCCAGTAGTACGCCCCTGGGGGGTTACACTGAAGCTTTCTTT. Its protein is CASSTPLGGYTEAFF. The V call is TRBV19, the J call TRBJ1-1; tentative D call: TRBD1 (5 bases). CDR1 and CDR2 from the germline V gene are LNHDA and SQIVND (reference sequence). Trimming shortened V by 4 bases and J by 3 bases, and 15 bases separated the two germline ends. The CDR3 totals 15 residues. Looking up the rest from reference TRBV19 and TRBJ1-1 gives the full variable domain: DGGITQSPKYLFRKEGQNVTLSCEQNLNHDAMYWYRQDPGQGLRLIYYSQIVNDFQKGDIAEGYSVSREKKESFPLTVTSAQKNPTAFYLCASSTPLGGYTEAFFGQGTRLTVV.

V usage is TRBV6-5 and J usage is TRBJ1-1; D may be TRBD1 (6 bases). CDR1 and CDR2 (germline): MNHEY, SVGAGI. The V and J ends lost 0 bases and 7 bases respectively, with 9 bases between them. This CDR3 has 13 amino acids. The CDR3: CASSYSSQGEAFF. DNA of the CDR3: TGTGCCAGCAGTTACTCGTCACAGGGTGAAGCTTTCTTT.

This clone has a single count. J is TRBJ2-1 and V is TRBV29-1; D could derive from TRBD1 or TRBD2 (6 bases each). Germline lookup yields CDR1 SQVTM and CDR2 ANQGSEA. This CDR3 region has 11 residues. CDR3: CRVGRGHEQFF. CDR3 in DNA: TGCAGGGTGGGCCGGGGGCATGAGCAGTTCTTC.